This is a list of T cell receptor beta chains from one sample in a study of T cell responses to AZD1222 COVID-19 vaccine. The protocol was immunoSEQ multiplex PCR, while the TCRdb copy is restricted to in-frame clones and leaves out a portion. The profile shows about 110,000 clones, nearly 90% of them singletons. Here the sequenced sample was peripheral blood, taken on day 0 of AZD1222 vaccination. Every receptor here comes from an adult in good health. Each CDR3 is given with its conserved first and last residue. A D gene is named only where the DNA matches it firmly. Size values are once, few and many counts, or a class for expanded clones, and some rows have none.

>NA|NA|TRBV7-2|TRBJ2-5
CASSRGALQETQYF
TGTGCCAGCAGCCGGGGTGCCCTACAAGAGACCCAGTACTTC
>NA|NA|TRBV5-6|TRBJ1-2
CASSLASRGAYGYTF
TGTGCCAGCAGCTTGGCCTCGAGGGGGGCCTATGGCTACACCTTC
>NA|NA|TRBV5-6|TRBJ1-1
CASSLVGRDEAFF
TGTGCCAGCAGCTTGGTGGGGAGGGATGAAGCTTTCTTT
>NA|TRBD1|TRBV4-3|TRBJ1-2
CASSQDFGTGEYGYTF
TGCGCCAGCAGCCAAGACTTCGGGACAGGGGAATATGGCTACACCTTC
>NA|NA|TRBV4-2|TRBJ1-3
CASSQAEGGFEASGNTIYF
TGTGCCAGCAGCCAAGCCGAAGGAGGTTTCGAGGCCTCTGGAAACACCATATATTTT
>once|NA|TRBV10-3|TRBJ1-2
CAISETANYGYTF
TGTGCCATCAGTGAGACAGCCAACTATGGCTACACCTTC
>NA|TRBD1|TRBV15|TRBJ2-2
CATSRDRGQGEVTGELFF
TGTGCCACCAGCAGAGATAGGGGACAGGGGGAGGTCACCGGGGAGCTGTTTTTT
>NA|NA|TRBV5-4|TRBJ1-2
CASSLVGDNYGYTF
TGTGCCAGCAGCTTGGTAGGGGATAACTATGGCTACACCTTC
>NA|TRBD1|TRBV5-1|TRBJ1-5
CASSFPRGRGYRGNQPQHF
TGCGCCAGCAGCTTCCCCAGGGGGCGCGGGTATAGGGGCAATCAGCCCCAGCATTTT
>NA|TRBD2|TRBV7-3|TRBJ2-2
CASSLPTGGPSAGELFF
TGTGCCAGCAGCTTACCGACGGGAGGGCCCTCGGCCGGGGAGCTGTTTTTT
>NA|TRBD1|TRBV29-1|TRBJ1-4
CSSRTGGNEKLFF
TGCAGCTCTAGGACAGGGGGCAATGAAAAACTGTTTTTT
>once|NA|TRBV2|TRBJ2-2
CASSESRPGELFF
TGTGCCAGCAGTGAATCGCGGCCCGGGGAGCTGTTTTTT
>NA|NA|TRBV5-6|TRBJ1-2
CASSLDRSYGYTF
TGTGCCAGCAGCTTGGACAGAAGCTATGGCTACACCTTC
>NA|TRBD1|TRBV4-3|TRBJ2-2
CASSQTGVAVTGELFF
TGCGCCAGCAGCCAGACAGGGGTAGCTGTCACCGGGGAGCTGTTTTTT
>NA|NA|TRBV19|TRBJ1-1
CASSIGGYGNTEAFF
TGTGCCAGTAGTATAGGGGGGTATGGGAACACTGAAGCTTTCTTT
>NA|NA|TRBV10-2|TRBJ2-3
CASSRSPDTQYF
TGCGCCAGCAGCCGGAGCCCAGATACGCAGTATTTT
>NA|TRBD2|TRBV3-1/TRBV3-2|TRBJ2-3
CASSQSGLASHTQYF
TGTGCCAGCAGCCAATCCGGACTAGCGTCGCATACGCAGTATTTT
>NA|TRBD2|TRBV7-2|TRBJ2-3
CASSSVPLAGPSTDTQYF
TGTGCCAGCAGCTCCGTACCTCTAGCGGGGCCTAGCACAGATACGCAGTATTTT
>NA|NA|TRBV7-6|TRBJ1-4
CASSFGRSLNEKLFF
TGTGCCAGCAGCTTCGGACGGTCCCTTAATGAAAAACTGTTTTTT
>NA|TRBD2|TRBV5-4|TRBJ2-5
CASSQTSGQQETQYF
TGTGCCAGCAGCCAGACTAGCGGGCAGCAAGAGACCCAGTACTTC
>NA|NA|TRBV19|TRBJ1-4
CASRGRDSYEKLFF
TGTGCCAGTAGAGGTCGGGACTCATATGAAAAACTGTTTTTT
>NA|TRBD1|TRBV19|TRBJ1-2
CASRTGIRGNYGYTF
TGTGCCAGTCGGACAGGGATAAGGGGCAACTATGGCTACACCTTC
>once|NA|TRBV27|TRBJ1-5
CASGVDQPQHF
TGTGCCAGCGGGGTTGATCAGCCCCAGCATTTT
>NA|NA|TRBV10-3|TRBJ1-4
CATQATNEKLFF
TGTGCCACCCAGGCAACTAATGAAAAACTGTTTTTT
>NA|TRBD1|TRBV6-5|TRBJ2-2
CASNRQGSGELFF
TGTGCCAGCAACAGACAGGGGTCCGGGGAGCTGTTTTTT
>NA|NA|TRBV24-1|TRBJ2-1
CATSDLQHEQFF
TGTGCCACCAGTGATTTGCAGCATGAGCAGTTCTTC
>NA|TRBD1|TRBV19|TRBJ1-2
CASSRTGEDGYTF
TGTGCCAGTAGTCGGACAGGGGAAGATGGCTACACCTTC